This T cell receptor beta chain originates from a study of T cell repertoires in cytomegalovirus infection (dated by TCRdb to about 2019). Some background on the complete study: The HLA type of each donor mattered for the analysis, because public TCR beta signatures pointed to carriage of CMV infection along with the matching HLA type. The paper as a whole reports these results and caveats: The ex vivo response was dominated by HLA-C-restricted CMV-specific TCR beta clonotypes, which also provided the single most frequent clonotype in two of eight donors. Carriers of CMV infection plus the relevant HLA type were discriminated by the cumulative frequency of public TCR beta family members in the study cohort and in an independent roughly 340-donor cohort.

A word on this clonotype: Its antigen specificity is not known. Per-base qualities were not stored, and no clone one base away is much larger.

Instrument used: Illumina HiSeq 1500. TCRdb's own reprocessing of the public reads used fastp at Q25 and MiXCR and kept productive beta chains. Here each entry gathers all rows of one CDR3 protein and keeps the most common genes and DNA. The sample table holds 680,000 or so distinct CDR3 sequences, of which under 40% were seen once. The leading ten clones occupy 2.8% of the sample. CDR1 and CDR2, per the germline V gene, are SGHTA and FQGNSA. V gives up 1 base and J gives up 0 bases, and the segment between their germline ends measures 25 bases. The CDR3 sequence holds 21 residues, the cysteine and phenylalanine included. CDR3 DNA only is kept here, 63 bases in frame from base 1.

The sequence was collected from a human donor in good health (CMV status not recorded). Some clones in this sample may be carry-over from other donors' samples. Recombination connected TRBV7-2 to TRBJ2-1; matching of 6 bases hints at TRBD2 as the D gene. Sequencing input: PBMCs. The DNA sequence is as follows: TGTGCCAGCAGCTTAGTTGGTTCGAATAATCTAGCCGGGAGCTCCTACAATGAGCAGTTCTTC. It encodes CASSLVGSNNLAGSSYNEQFF. Full variable domain (CDR3 extended with the reference TRBV7-2 and TRBJ2-1 proteins): GAGVSQSPSNKVTEKGKDVELRCDPISGHTALYWYRQSLGQGLEFLIYFQGNSAPDKSGLPSDRFSAERTGGSVSTLTIQRTQQEDSAVYLCASSLVGSNNLAGSSYNEQFFGPGTRLTVL.